This T cell receptor beta chain was sequenced during a study of regulatory T cells in long-lasting Graves disease. Regarding time point: persistent/refractory GD, antithyroid drugs over 5 years with positive TRAb. PBMCs were the source of the RNA used for TCR sequencing. Library construction for TCR beta used iRepertoire HTBI primers and Arm-PCR of CDR3 regions. TCRdb re-analysed the multiplex PCR reads in MiXCR, keeping a single row per CDR3 protein. The table has some 330,000 distinct CDR3 sequences, 20% to 25% seen once. V was shortened by 2 bases and J by 5 bases, with 12 bases between the two germline ends. Germline V CDR1 and CDR2: SGHAT, FQNNGV. The CDR3 totals 14 residues. Ten or more counts support this clonotype.

The sequenced sample was peripheral blood mononuclear cells (PBMCs), obtained when the disease was refractory, from a patient treated with antithyroid drugs. The chain joins TRBV11-2 to TRBJ2-5; the D gene could be TRBD1 or TRBD2 (5 bases each). The sequence derives from a woman aged 35 to 49 with Graves disease. As DNA, the CDR3 is TGTGCCAGCAGCTTAACTCACGGGGCGGAGACCCAGTACTTC. Its translation is CASSLTHGAETQYF.